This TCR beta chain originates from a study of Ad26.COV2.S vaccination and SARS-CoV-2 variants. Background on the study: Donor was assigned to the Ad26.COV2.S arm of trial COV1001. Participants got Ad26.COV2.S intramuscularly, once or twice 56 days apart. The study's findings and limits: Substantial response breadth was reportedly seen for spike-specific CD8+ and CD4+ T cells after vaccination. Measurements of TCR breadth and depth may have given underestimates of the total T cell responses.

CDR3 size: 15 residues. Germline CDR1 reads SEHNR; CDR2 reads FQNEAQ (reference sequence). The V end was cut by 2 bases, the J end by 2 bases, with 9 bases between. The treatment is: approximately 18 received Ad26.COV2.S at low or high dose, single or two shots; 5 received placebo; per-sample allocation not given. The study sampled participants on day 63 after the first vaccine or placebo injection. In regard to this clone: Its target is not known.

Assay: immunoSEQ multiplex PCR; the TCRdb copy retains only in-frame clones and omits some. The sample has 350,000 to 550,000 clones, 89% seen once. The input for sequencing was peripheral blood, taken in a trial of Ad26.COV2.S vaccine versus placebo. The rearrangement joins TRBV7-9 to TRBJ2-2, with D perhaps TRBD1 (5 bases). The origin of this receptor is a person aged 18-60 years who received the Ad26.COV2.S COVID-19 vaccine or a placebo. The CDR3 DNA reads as TGTGCCAGCAGCTTATGGCAGGGAAACACCGGGGAGCTGTTTTTT. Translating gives CASSLWQGNTGELFF. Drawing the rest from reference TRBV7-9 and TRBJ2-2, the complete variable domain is DTGVSQNPRHKITKRGQNVTFRCDPISEHNRLYWYRQTLGQGPEFLTYFQNEAQLEKSRLLSDRFSAERPKGSFSTLEIQRTEQGDSAMYLCASSLWQGNTGELFFGEGSRLTVL.